This TCR beta chain was sequenced for a study of T-cell memory formation after mild COVID-19. Overall study results and limits: Balance between CD4 and CD8 was seen in clones contracting day 15 to 85, and a CD4+ lean was seen in later expanders.

In the case of this clonotype: Its target is unknown.

cDNA libraries for TCR alpha and TCR beta, carrying sample barcodes and UMIs, came from 5'RACE with constant-segment primers. Using its own MiXCR run on the 5' RACE reads, TCRdb lists one record per CDR3 protein. The data contain some 450,000 distinct CDR3 sequences, around 20% of them seen just once; the ten biggest clones take up 7.5% to 9.5%. The clonotype originates from an adult woman who had mild COVID-19 (a few samples of this study predate the infection). Cell type and time point are not known. Sequencing input: PBMCs or a T cell subset sorted from them (not recorded which).

The CDR3 nucleotides are TGTGCCACCAGCTCCCCACTAGCGGGAACCTACAATGAGCAGTTCTTC. As protein: CATSSPLAGTYNEQFF. This chain joins TRBV24-1 and TRBJ2-1; TRBD2 agrees at 10 bases. Germline values: CDR1 KGHDR, CDR2 SFDVKD. Trimming took 7 bases from V and 2 from J; bases not matched to a gene: 7. The CDR3 has 16 amino acids.